Shown below are 2 T cell receptor beta chains from a single sample sequenced in a study of blood T cell repertoires in COVID-19. The table came from immunoSEQ multiplex PCR; TCRdb's copy has only in-frame clones and leaves some out. The table has about 270,000 clones, under 95% seen once. Sample: PBMCs or T cells enriched from blood (not recorded which). All receptors come from a man aged 35 to 55 who had been exposed to COVID-19.

This chain joins TRBV9 and TRBJ1-3; 9 bases map to TRBD1. Per the germline V gene, CDR1 is SGDLS and CDR2 is YYNGEE. This CDR3 has 15 residues. Trimming took 3 bases from V and 5 from J; bases not matched to a gene: 6. The chain's CDR3 is CASSAGQGIRNTIYF. The CDR3 DNA sequence: TGTGCCAGCAGCGCAGGACAGGGGATACGAAACACCATATATTTT.

The CDR3 DNA sequence: TGTGCCAGCAGCTTGATAGCGGGAGGGCCTAATGAGCAGTTCTTC. Amino acids: CASSLIAGGPNEQFF. The chain carries TRBV5-6 and TRBJ2-1; 11 bases line up with TRBD2. The CDR3 spans 15 residues. With 1 base clipped from V and 7 bases from J, the junction kept 4 bases outside the gene matches. Germline CDR1 SGHDT, CDR2 YYEEEE.